This TCR beta chain was identified in a study of T cells after yellow fever vaccination. Whole-study results and caveats: Contamination by abundant bulk-population clonotypes could be present in FACS-sorted repertoires. Reappearance after the booster was seen for most primary-vaccination clones, at 96% CD4 and roughly 90% CD8. A weaker but faster secondary response was observed, peaking on day 5 versus 15.

TCRdb re-called the 5' RACE reads with MiXCR, one entry per CDR3 protein. The sample has some 600,000 distinct CDR3 sequences, 9% to 15% seen once. In its sample, this clonotype was seen a few times. As yet, its antigen is unknown. The V gene end was trimmed by 5 bases and the J gene end by 2 bases; junction bases not matched to a gene: 6. The CDR3 is 16 residues long. CDR1 SEHNR and CDR2 FQNEAQ come from the germline V gene (reference sequence). The origin of this receptor is a man younger than 45 who received the YFV17D yellow fever vaccine. The material was PBMCs, obtained on the day of the yellow fever booster vaccination. The chain employs TRBV7-9 and TRBJ2-1, with 10 bases fitting TRBD2. The CDR3 sequence: CASSPSSGRPYNEQFF. The CDR3 DNA sequence: TGTGCCAGCAGCCCGTCTAGCGGGAGACCCTACAATGAGCAGTTCTTC.